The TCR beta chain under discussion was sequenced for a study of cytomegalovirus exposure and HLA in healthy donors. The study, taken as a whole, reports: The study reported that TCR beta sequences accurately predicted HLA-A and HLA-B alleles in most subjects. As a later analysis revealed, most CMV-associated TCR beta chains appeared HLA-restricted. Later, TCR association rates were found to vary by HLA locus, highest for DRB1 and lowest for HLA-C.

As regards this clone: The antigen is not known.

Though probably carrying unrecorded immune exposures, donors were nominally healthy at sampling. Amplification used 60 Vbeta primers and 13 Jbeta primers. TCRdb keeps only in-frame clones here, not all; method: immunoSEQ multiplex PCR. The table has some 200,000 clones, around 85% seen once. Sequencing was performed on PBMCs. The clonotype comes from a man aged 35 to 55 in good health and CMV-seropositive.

CDR3: CASSLAGTGTQETQYF. The CDR3, as DNA: TGCGCCAGCAGCTTGGCCGGGACAGGGACCCAAGAGACCCAGTACTTC. The V call is TRBV5-1, the J call TRBJ2-5, with 9 bases aligning to TRBD1. Germline assignment: CDR1 SGHRS and CDR2 YFSETQ. The CDR3 sequence is 16 residues long. V lost 0 bases, J lost 1 base, and 4 bases stayed unmatched.